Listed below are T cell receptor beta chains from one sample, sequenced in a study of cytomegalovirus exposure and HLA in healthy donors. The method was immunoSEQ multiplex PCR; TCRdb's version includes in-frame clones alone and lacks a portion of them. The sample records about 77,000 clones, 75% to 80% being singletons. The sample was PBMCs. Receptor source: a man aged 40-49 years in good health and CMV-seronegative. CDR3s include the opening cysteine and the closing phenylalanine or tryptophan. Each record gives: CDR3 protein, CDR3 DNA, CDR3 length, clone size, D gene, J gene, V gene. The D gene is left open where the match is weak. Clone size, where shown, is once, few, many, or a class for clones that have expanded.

CDR3 protein: CASSWGQGLSGYTF; CDR3 DNA: TGTGCCAGCAGCTGGGGACAGGGGTTGAGTGGCTACACCTTC; CDR3 length: 14; clone size: NA; D gene: TRBD1; J gene: TRBJ1-2; V gene: TRBV7-9
CDR3 protein: CASSFSQGGVDTQYF; CDR3 DNA: TGTGCCAGCAGCTTTTCCCAGGGGGGCGTAGATACGCAGTATTTT; CDR3 length: 15; clone size: NA; D gene: NA; J gene: TRBJ2-3; V gene: TRBV7-2
CDR3 protein: CASTYRYSSGANVLTF; CDR3 DNA: TGTGCCAGCACCTACAGGTATAGCTCTGGGGCCAACGTCCTGACTTTC; CDR3 length: 16; clone size: NA; D gene: NA; J gene: TRBJ2-6; V gene: TRBV2
CDR3 protein: CASRPAGPNQPQHF; CDR3 DNA: TGTGCCAGCCGCCCGGCAGGGCCCAATCAGCCCCAGCATTTT; CDR3 length: 14; clone size: NA; D gene: NA; J gene: TRBJ1-5; V gene: TRBV27
CDR3 protein: CATGRQAISNQPQHF; CDR3 DNA: TGTGCCACCGGAAGACAGGCGATTAGCAATCAGCCCCAGCATTTT; CDR3 length: 15; clone size: NA; D gene: NA; J gene: TRBJ1-5; V gene: TRBV15
CDR3 protein: CASSEAGGLNIQYF; CDR3 DNA: TGTGCCAGCAGTGAAGCTGGCGGACTAAACATTCAGTACTTC; CDR3 length: 14; clone size: NA; D gene: NA; J gene: TRBJ2-4; V gene: TRBV6-1
CDR3 protein: CASTPLGGEQFF; CDR3 DNA: TGTGCCAGTACCCCTTTGGGGGGTGAGCAGTTCTTC; CDR3 length: 12; clone size: few; D gene: NA; J gene: TRBJ2-1; V gene: TRBV19
CDR3 protein: CASSPGSGHGAEAFF; CDR3 DNA: TGTGCCAGCAGCCCCGGCAGCGGTCATGGGGCTGAAGCTTTCTTT; CDR3 length: 15; clone size: NA; D gene: NA; J gene: TRBJ1-1; V gene: TRBV7-6
CDR3 protein: CASSSALLGQGFFTEAFF; CDR3 DNA: TGTGCCAGCAGCTCGGCCCTTTTGGGACAGGGTTTTTTCACTGAAGCTTTCTTT; CDR3 length: 18; clone size: NA; D gene: TRBD1; J gene: TRBJ1-1; V gene: TRBV7-2
CDR3 protein: CASSEPRQGARSGYTF; CDR3 DNA: TGCGCCAGCAGTGAGCCGCGACAGGGGGCGCGTAGTGGCTACACCTTC; CDR3 length: 16; clone size: NA; D gene: TRBD1; J gene: TRBJ1-2; V gene: TRBV10-2
CDR3 protein: CASTESGGPTDTQYF; CDR3 DNA: TGTGCCAGTACCGAAAGCGGGGGACCCACAGATACGCAGTATTTT; CDR3 length: 15; clone size: NA; D gene: TRBD2; J gene: TRBJ2-3; V gene: TRBV19
CDR3 protein: CASSHEYYEQYF; CDR3 DNA: TGTGCCAGCAGCCACGAGTACTACGAGCAGTACTTC; CDR3 length: 12; clone size: few; D gene: NA; J gene: TRBJ2-7; V gene: TRBV7-9
CDR3 protein: CATSREDRTQETQYF; CDR3 DNA: TGTGCCACCAGCAGAGAGGACAGGACCCAAGAGACCCAGTACTTC; CDR3 length: 15; clone size: NA; D gene: TRBD1; J gene: TRBJ2-5; V gene: TRBV15
CDR3 protein: CSSSQHSDDGYTF; CDR3 DNA: TGTTCCAGCAGCCAACACAGTGACGATGGCTACACCTTC; CDR3 length: 13; clone size: NA; D gene: NA; J gene: TRBJ1-2; V gene: TRBV7-9
CDR3 protein: CASSFYAGKYEQFF; CDR3 DNA: TGTGCCAGCAGTTTTTACGCAGGGAAGTATGAGCAGTTCTTC; CDR3 length: 14; clone size: NA; D gene: NA; J gene: TRBJ2-1; V gene: TRBV27
CDR3 protein: CAWSVSAGEQYF; CDR3 DNA: TGTGCCTGGAGTGTCTCGGCAGGCGAGCAGTACTTC; CDR3 length: 12; clone size: NA; D gene: NA; J gene: TRBJ2-7; V gene: TRBV30
CDR3 protein: CASSIGAQGIGTEAFF; CDR3 DNA: TGTGCCAGTAGTATTGGTGCACAGGGGATTGGCACTGAAGCTTTCTTT; CDR3 length: 16; clone size: NA; D gene: TRBD1; J gene: TRBJ1-1; V gene: TRBV19
CDR3 protein: CASRPTGAREKLFF; CDR3 DNA: TGTGCCAGCAGACCGACAGGGGCACGTGAAAAACTGTTTTTT; CDR3 length: 14; clone size: NA; D gene: TRBD1; J gene: TRBJ1-4; V gene: TRBV6-5
CDR3 protein: CASSPGTSYHEQYF; CDR3 DNA: TGTGCCAGCAGCCCCGGGACTAGTTACCACGAGCAGTACTTC; CDR3 length: 14; clone size: NA; D gene: TRBD2; J gene: TRBJ2-7; V gene: TRBV7-9
CDR3 protein: CASSIQEGSPLHF; CDR3 DNA: TGTGCCAGTAGTATTCAGGAGGGGTCACCCCTCCACTTT; CDR3 length: 13; clone size: NA; D gene: NA; J gene: TRBJ1-6; V gene: TRBV19
CDR3 protein: CASSFATLGLNYGYTF; CDR3 DNA: TGTGCCAGTAGTTTCGCGACCCTAGGCCTTAACTATGGCTACACCTTC; CDR3 length: 16; clone size: NA; D gene: NA; J gene: TRBJ1-2; V gene: TRBV19
CDR3 protein: CASSLVYRASNQPQHF; CDR3 DNA: TGTGCCAGCAGCTTAGTATACAGGGCCAGCAATCAGCCCCAGCATTTT; CDR3 length: 16; clone size: NA; D gene: NA; J gene: TRBJ1-5; V gene: TRBV7-2
CDR3 protein: CASSLTGGDYGYTF; CDR3 DNA: TGTGCCAGCAGCTTAACAGGGGGGGACTATGGCTACACCTTC; CDR3 length: 14; clone size: NA; D gene: TRBD1; J gene: TRBJ1-2; V gene: TRBV7-6
CDR3 protein: CASSVQGAHSNQPQHF; CDR3 DNA: TGTGCCAGTAGTGTACAGGGAGCGCATAGCAATCAGCCCCAGCATTTT; CDR3 length: 16; clone size: few; D gene: NA; J gene: TRBJ1-5; V gene: TRBV19
CDR3 protein: CASSQDFFGTGVETQYF; CDR3 DNA: TGTGCCAGCAGCCAAGATTTTTTTGGGACAGGGGTGGAGACCCAGTACTTC; CDR3 length: 17; clone size: NA; D gene: TRBD1; J gene: TRBJ2-5; V gene: TRBV4-2
CDR3 protein: CTSSQEGRANYGYTF; CDR3 DNA: TGCACCAGCAGCCAAGAGGGGAGAGCCAACTATGGCTACACCTTC; CDR3 length: 15; clone size: NA; D gene: NA; J gene: TRBJ1-2; V gene: TRBV1
CDR3 protein: CASSLGAGLNTGELFF; CDR3 DNA: TGCGCCAGCAGCCTGGGGGCGGGACTGAACACCGGGGAGCTGTTTTTT; CDR3 length: 16; clone size: NA; D gene: NA; J gene: TRBJ2-2; V gene: TRBV5-1
CDR3 protein: CASSQKDSDQETQYF; CDR3 DNA: TGTGCCAGCAGCCAAAAGGACAGCGATCAAGAGACCCAGTACTTC; CDR3 length: 15; clone size: NA; D gene: NA; J gene: TRBJ2-5; V gene: TRBV4-2
CDR3 protein: CASRNRELGSPLHF; CDR3 DNA: TGTGCCAGCAGGAACAGGGAGTTAGGTTCACCCCTCCACTTT; CDR3 length: 14; clone size: NA; D gene: NA; J gene: TRBJ1-6; V gene: TRBV5-4
CDR3 protein: CATSDLGLRSSGANVLTF; CDR3 DNA: TGTGCCACTTCTGACCTGGGACTCCGGAGCTCTGGGGCCAACGTCCTGACTTTC; CDR3 length: 18; clone size: NA; D gene: NA; J gene: TRBJ2-6; V gene: TRBV28
CDR3 protein: CASSGPGQGAYNEQFF; CDR3 DNA: TGTGCCAGCAGTGGTCCGGGACAGGGGGCTTACAATGAGCAGTTCTTC; CDR3 length: 16; clone size: NA; D gene: TRBD1; J gene: TRBJ2-1; V gene: TRBV9
CDR3 protein: CASTSDRVNTEAFF; CDR3 DNA: TGCGCCAGCACCTCCGACAGGGTGAACACTGAAGCTTTCTTT; CDR3 length: 14; clone size: NA; D gene: TRBD1; J gene: TRBJ1-1; V gene: TRBV23-1
CDR3 protein: CASSIQRGDTQYF; CDR3 DNA: TGTGCCAGTAGTATTCAGCGAGGGGATACGCAGTATTTT; CDR3 length: 13; clone size: NA; D gene: NA; J gene: TRBJ2-3; V gene: TRBV19
CDR3 protein: CASSTGTALSNYGYTF; CDR3 DNA: TGTGCCAGCAGCACAGGGACGGCCCTGAGTAACTATGGCTACACCTTC; CDR3 length: 16; clone size: NA; D gene: NA; J gene: TRBJ1-2; V gene: TRBV7-6
CDR3 protein: CASSGPGTALTDSNQPQHF; CDR3 DNA: TGTGCCAGCAGTGGTCCTGGGACAGCCCTAACCGATAGCAATCAGCCCCAGCATTTT; CDR3 length: 19; clone size: once; D gene: TRBD1; J gene: TRBJ1-5; V gene: TRBV6-1
CDR3 protein: CASSDSGGFGQQFF; CDR3 DNA: TGTGCCAGCAGTGACTCGGGGGGCTTCGGGCAGCAGTTCTTC; CDR3 length: 14; clone size: NA; D gene: NA; J gene: TRBJ2-1; V gene: TRBV2
CDR3 protein: CASRQGVDTQYF; CDR3 DNA: TGCGCCAGCAGGCAGGGGGTAGATACGCAGTATTTT; CDR3 length: 12; clone size: once; D gene: TRBD1; J gene: TRBJ2-3; V gene: TRBV5-1
CDR3 protein: CAWKVAGGYNEQFF; CDR3 DNA: TGTGCCTGGAAGGTCGCGGGGGGGTACAATGAGCAGTTCTTC; CDR3 length: 14; clone size: NA; D gene: TRBD2; J gene: TRBJ2-1; V gene: TRBV30
CDR3 protein: CASRLLGTEAEDTQYF; CDR3 DNA: TGTGCCAGCAGGCTTCTTGGGACTGAGGCTGAAGATACGCAGTATTTT; CDR3 length: 16; clone size: NA; D gene: NA; J gene: TRBJ2-3; V gene: TRBV5-6
CDR3 protein: CASSVQGATNEKLFF; CDR3 DNA: TGTGCCAGCAGCGTTCAGGGGGCCACTAATGAAAAACTGTTTTTT; CDR3 length: 15; clone size: NA; D gene: TRBD1; J gene: TRBJ1-4; V gene: TRBV9
CDR3 protein: CASGSLGQGPEAFF; CDR3 DNA: TGTGCTAGTGGTTCCCTTGGACAGGGCCCTGAAGCTTTCTTT; CDR3 length: 14; clone size: NA; D gene: TRBD1; J gene: TRBJ1-1; V gene: TRBV12-5
CDR3 protein: CASSTDILAYEQYF; CDR3 DNA: TGTGCCAGCAGCACGGACATACTTGCCTACGAGCAGTACTTC; CDR3 length: 14; clone size: NA; D gene: NA; J gene: TRBJ2-7; V gene: TRBV5-4